The clone carrying this T cell receptor beta chain rates as large. The antigen is not known. The QIAseq Immune Repertoire TCR panel built the libraries from approximately 16 ng of total RNA. Each CDR3 protein gets one entry after TCRdb re-called the reads with MiXCR. This table holds about 720 distinct CDR3 sequences, around 4.4% found once. This sample stems from a study of circulating CD8 cells and anti-PD-1 response in melanoma. Sorting of live CD3+CD8+TCRalphabeta+ cells by PD-1 and/or TIGIT gave four subsets. Germline V gene sequence: CDR1 LGHNA, CDR2 YNFKEQ. The CDR3 has 19 residues. V lost 0 bases, J lost 0 bases, and 18 bases lay in between. Findings of the study overall: Some patients were treatment-naive; others were previously treated. PD-1 and DPOS subsets showed similar, higher clonality than DNEG.

The sample was CD8+ T cells from PBMCs, taken at baseline or after one month of anti-PD-1 therapy (not recorded which). The chain links TRBV4-2 to TRBJ2-1, with a possible D match to TRBD2 (6 bases). The receptor's source is a human donor with melanoma. The CDR3 DNA reads as TGTGCCAGCAGCCAAGATGTTGAGTGGGGGGTGAGCTCCTACAATGAGCAGTTCTTC. This gives the protein CASSQDVEWGVSSYNEQFF.